The TCR beta chain under discussion was sequenced for a study of PD-1 blockade in mismatch repair-deficient tumors. About the study: Enrolled about 2012-2017, patients had progressing, pretreated mismatch repair-deficient cancers of about twelve types. Whole-study findings and limits: Tumor-resident clones, often undetectable pretreatment in blood, expanded then contracted after pembrolizumab.

The ends lost 0 bases at V and 3 bases at J; junction bases unmatched: 20. The CDR3 length is 22 residues. Germline V gene lookup returns CDR1 LGHNA and CDR2 YNFKEQ. A single count supports this clone. The target antigen is unknown. Mismatch repair deficiency was confirmed in all patients, by PCR or immunohistochemistry. TCRs were sequenced from a few patients responding to pembrolizumab. Data came from immunoSEQ multiplex PCR; TCRdb stores just in-frame clones and leaves some out. The sample holds 120,000 or so clones, 85% to 90% seen once. This sample comprised peripheral blood, obtained 44 weeks after starting pembrolizumab. This clonotype was obtained from an adult with mismatch repair-deficient cancer. The chain recombines TRBV4-2 with TRBJ1-2; 12 bases line up with TRBD1. CDR3 bases: TGTGCCAGCAGCCAAGATTATATCCGCCGCCGGGACAGGGGGCGCGGGGACTATGGCTACACCTTC. Its translation is CASSQDYIRRRDRGRGDYGYTF.